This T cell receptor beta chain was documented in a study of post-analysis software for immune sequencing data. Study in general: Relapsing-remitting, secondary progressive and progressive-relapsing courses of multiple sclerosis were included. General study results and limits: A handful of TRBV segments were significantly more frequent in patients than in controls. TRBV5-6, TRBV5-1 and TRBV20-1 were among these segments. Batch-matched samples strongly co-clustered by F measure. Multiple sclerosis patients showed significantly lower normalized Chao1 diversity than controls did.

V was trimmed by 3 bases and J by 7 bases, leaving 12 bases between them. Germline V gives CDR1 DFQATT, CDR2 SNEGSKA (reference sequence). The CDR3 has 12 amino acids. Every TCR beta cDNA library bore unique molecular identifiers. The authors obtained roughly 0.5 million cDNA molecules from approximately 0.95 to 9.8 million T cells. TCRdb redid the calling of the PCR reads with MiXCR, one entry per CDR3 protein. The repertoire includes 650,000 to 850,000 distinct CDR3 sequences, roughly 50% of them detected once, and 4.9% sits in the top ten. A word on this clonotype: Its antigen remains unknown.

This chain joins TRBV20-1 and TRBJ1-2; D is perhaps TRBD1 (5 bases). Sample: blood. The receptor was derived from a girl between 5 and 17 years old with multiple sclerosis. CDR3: CSARDITGGYTF. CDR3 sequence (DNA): TGCAGTGCTAGGGACATAACGGGTGGCTACACCTTC.